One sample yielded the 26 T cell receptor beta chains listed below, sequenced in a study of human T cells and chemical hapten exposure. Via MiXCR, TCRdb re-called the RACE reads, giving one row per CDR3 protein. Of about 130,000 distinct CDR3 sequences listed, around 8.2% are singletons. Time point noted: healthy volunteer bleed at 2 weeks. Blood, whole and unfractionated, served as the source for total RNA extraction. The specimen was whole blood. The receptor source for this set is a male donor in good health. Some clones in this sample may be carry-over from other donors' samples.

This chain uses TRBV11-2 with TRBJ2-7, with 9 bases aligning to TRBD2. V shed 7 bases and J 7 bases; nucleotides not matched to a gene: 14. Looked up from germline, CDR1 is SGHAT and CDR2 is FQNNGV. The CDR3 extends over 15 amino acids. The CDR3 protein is CASNPSSGRLWEQYF. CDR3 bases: TGTGCCAGCAACCCCAGTAGCGGGAGATTGTGGGAGCAGTACTTC.

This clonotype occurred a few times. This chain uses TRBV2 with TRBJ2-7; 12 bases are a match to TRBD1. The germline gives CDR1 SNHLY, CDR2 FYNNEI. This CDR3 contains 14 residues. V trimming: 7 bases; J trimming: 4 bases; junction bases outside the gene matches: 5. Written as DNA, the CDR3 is TGTGCCAGCACCACGGGACAGGGGGCTTACGAGCAGTACTTC. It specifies CASTTGQGAYEQYF.

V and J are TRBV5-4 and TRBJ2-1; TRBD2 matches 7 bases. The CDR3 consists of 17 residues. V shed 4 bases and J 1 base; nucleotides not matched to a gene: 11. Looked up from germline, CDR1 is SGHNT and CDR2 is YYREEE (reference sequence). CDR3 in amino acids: CASSVGLAASSYNEQFF. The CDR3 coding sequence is TGTGCCAGCAGCGTGGGGCTAGCGGCATCATCCTACAATGAGCAGTTCTTC.

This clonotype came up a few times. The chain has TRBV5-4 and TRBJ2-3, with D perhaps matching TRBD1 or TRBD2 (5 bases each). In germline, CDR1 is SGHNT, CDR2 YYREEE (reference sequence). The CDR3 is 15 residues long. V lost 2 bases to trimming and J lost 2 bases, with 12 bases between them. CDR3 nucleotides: TGTGCCAGCAGCTTAAGAGGGGAGAACACAGATACGCAGTATTTT. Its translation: CASSLRGENTDTQYF.

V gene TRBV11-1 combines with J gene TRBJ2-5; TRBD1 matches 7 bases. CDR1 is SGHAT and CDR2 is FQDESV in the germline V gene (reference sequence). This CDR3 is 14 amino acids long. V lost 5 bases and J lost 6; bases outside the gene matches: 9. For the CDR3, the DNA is TGTGCCAGCAGCCCCTTAGAGGGGGCGAAGACCCAGTACTTC. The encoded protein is CASSPLEGAKTQYF.

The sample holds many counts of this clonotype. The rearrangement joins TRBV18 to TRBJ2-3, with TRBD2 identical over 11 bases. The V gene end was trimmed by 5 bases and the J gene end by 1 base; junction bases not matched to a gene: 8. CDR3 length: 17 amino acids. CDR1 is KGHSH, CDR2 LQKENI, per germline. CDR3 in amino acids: CASSSNLLAGGTDTQYF. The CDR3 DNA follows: TGTGCCAGCTCATCCAACCTACTAGCGGGAGGCACAGATACGCAGTATTTT. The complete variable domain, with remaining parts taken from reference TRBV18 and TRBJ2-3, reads NAGVMQNPRHLVRRRGQEARLRCSPMKGHSHVYWYRQLPEEGLKFMVYLQKENIIDESGMPKERFSAEFPKEGPSILRIQQVVRGDSAAYFCASSSNLLAGGTDTQYFGPGTRLTVL.

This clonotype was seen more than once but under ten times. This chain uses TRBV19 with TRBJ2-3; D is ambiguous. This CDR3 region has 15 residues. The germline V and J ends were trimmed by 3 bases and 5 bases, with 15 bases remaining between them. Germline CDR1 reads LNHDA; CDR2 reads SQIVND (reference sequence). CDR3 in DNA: TGTGCCAGTAGTATCGAGACGTATACGGGAGATACGCAGTATTTT. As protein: CASSIETYTGDTQYF.

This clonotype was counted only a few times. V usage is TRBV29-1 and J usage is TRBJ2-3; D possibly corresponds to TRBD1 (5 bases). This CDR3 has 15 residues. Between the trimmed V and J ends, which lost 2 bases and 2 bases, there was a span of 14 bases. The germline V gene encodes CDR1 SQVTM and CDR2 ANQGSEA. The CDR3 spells CSVEYPRVDTDTQYF. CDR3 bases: TGCAGCGTTGAATATCCCAGGGTGGACACAGATACGCAGTATTTT.

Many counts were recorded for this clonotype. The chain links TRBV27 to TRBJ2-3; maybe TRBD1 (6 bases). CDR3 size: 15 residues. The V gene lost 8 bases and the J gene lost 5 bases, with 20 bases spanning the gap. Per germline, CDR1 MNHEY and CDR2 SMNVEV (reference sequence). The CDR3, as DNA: TGTGCCAGCGGCAAACAGGGCAGGTTAGAAGATACGCAGTATTTT. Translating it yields CASGKQGRLEDTQYF.

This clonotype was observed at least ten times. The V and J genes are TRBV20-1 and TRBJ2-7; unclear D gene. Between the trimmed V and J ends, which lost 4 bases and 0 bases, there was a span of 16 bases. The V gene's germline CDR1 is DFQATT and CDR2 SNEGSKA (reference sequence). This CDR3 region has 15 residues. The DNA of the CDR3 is TGCAGTGCTACTTCCGACAAATTGAGCTCCTACGAGCAGTACTTC. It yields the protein CSATSDKLSSYEQYF.

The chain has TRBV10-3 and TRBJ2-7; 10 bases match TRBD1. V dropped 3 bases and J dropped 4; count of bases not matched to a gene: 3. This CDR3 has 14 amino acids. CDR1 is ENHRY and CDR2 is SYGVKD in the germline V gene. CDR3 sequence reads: CAISDPGQGYEQYF. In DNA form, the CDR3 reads TGTGCCATCAGTGACCCGGGACAGGGGTACGAGCAGTACTTC.

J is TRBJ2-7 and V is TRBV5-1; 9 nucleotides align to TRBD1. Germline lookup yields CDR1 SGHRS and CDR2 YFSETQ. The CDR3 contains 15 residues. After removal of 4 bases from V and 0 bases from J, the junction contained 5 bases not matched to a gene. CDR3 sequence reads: CASSDGTGSSYEQYF. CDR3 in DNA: TGCGCCAGCAGCGACGGGACAGGGAGCTCCTACGAGCAGTACTTC.

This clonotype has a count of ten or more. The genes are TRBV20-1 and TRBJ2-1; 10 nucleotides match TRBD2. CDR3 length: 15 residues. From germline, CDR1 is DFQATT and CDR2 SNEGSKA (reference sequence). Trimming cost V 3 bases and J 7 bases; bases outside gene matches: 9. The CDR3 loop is CSASGLAGVGNEQFF. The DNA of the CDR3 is TGCAGTGCTAGTGGGCTAGCGGGAGTCGGGAATGAGCAGTTCTTC.

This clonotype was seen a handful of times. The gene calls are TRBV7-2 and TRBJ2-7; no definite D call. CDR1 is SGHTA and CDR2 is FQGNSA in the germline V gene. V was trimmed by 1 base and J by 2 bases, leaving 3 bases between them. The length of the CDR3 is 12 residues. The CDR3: CASSLVTYEQYF. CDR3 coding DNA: TGTGCCAGCAGCTTAGTAACCTACGAGCAGTACTTC. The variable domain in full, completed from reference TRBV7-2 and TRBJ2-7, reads GAGVSQSPSNKVTEKGKDVELRCDPISGHTALYWYRQSLGQGLEFLIYFQGNSAPDKSGLPSDRFSAERTGGSVSTLTIQRTQQEDSAVYLCASSLVTYEQYFGPGTRLTVT.

CDR3 loop: CASSESGGPFTGELFF. CDR3 DNA sequence: TGTGCCAGCAGTGAATCGGGGGGGCCTTTCACCGGGGAGCTGTTTTTT. The chain couples TRBV27 to TRBJ2-2; 8 bases are a match to TRBD2. Trimming removed 5 bases from V and 4 bases from J; junction bases left unmatched: 9. The CDR3 spans 16 residues. CDR1 is MNHEY, CDR2 SMNVEV, per germline (reference sequence).

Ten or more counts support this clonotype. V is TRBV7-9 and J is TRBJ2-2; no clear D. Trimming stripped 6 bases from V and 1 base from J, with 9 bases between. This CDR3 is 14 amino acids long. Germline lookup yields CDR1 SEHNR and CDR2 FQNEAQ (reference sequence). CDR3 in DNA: TGTGCCAGCAGGCTCGCCGGGAACACCGGGGAGCTGTTTTTT. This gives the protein CASRLAGNTGELFF.

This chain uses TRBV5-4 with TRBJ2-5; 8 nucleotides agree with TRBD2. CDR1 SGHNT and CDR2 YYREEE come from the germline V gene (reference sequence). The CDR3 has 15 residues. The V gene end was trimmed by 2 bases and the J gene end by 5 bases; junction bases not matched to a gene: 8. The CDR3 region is CASSLRTGGHETQYF. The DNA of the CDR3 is TGTGCCAGCAGCTTACGGACGGGGGGGCACGAGACCCAGTACTTC.

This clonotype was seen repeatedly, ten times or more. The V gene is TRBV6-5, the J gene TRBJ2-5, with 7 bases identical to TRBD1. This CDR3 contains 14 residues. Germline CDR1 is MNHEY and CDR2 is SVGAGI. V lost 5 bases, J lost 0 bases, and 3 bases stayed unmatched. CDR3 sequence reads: CASSIDRDQETQYF. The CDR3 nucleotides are TGTGCCAGCAGTATCGACAGGGACCAAGAGACCCAGTACTTC.

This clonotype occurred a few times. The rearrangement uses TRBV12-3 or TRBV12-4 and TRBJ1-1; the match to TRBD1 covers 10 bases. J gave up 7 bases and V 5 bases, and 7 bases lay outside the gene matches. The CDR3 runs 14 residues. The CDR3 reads CASSVRDRGSEAFF. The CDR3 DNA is TGTGCCAGCAGTGTCCGGGACAGGGGCAGTGAAGCTTTCTTT.

The CDR3 is CASSPGQSYNEQFF. CDR3 sequence (DNA): TGCGCCAGCAGCCCCGGACAGTCCTACAATGAGCAGTTCTTC. The chain has TRBV5-1 and TRBJ2-1; a weak D match, TRBD1 (6 bases). From germline, CDR1 is SGHRS and CDR2 YFSETQ. This CDR3 has 14 residues. V was cut by 4 bases and J by 1 base, with 9 bases left in between.

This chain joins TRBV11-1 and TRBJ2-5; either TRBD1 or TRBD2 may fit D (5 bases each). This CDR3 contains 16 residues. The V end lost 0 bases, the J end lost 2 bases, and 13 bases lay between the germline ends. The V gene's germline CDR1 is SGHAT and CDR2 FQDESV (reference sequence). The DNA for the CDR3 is TGTGCCAGCAGCTTAGCTCCGGGACGGATTCAAGAGACCCAGTACTTC. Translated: CASSLAPGRIQETQYF.

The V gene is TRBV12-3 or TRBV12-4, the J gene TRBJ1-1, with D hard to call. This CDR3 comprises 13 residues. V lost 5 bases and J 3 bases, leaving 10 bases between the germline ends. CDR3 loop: CASSRVEYTEAFF. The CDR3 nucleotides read TGTGCCAGCAGTCGAGTGGAGTACACTGAAGCTTTCTTT.

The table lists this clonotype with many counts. The CDR3 region is CASSYGGGGSSYEQYF. Here the CDR3 DNA reads TGCGCCAGCAGCTACGGCGGGGGGGGCAGCTCCTACGAGCAGTACTTC. The V and J genes are TRBV5-1 and TRBJ2-7; 9 bases align to TRBD2. The CDR3 loop spans 16 amino acids. The trim removed 3 bases at V and 0 bases at J, leaving 7 bases unmatched. CDR1 and CDR2 (germline): SGHRS, YFSETQ. The whole variable domain, filled in from reference TRBV5-1 and TRBJ2-7, reads KAGVTQTPRYLIKTRGQQVTLSCSPISGHRSVSWYQQTPGQGLQFLFEYFSETQRNKGNFPGRFSGRQFSNSRSEMNVSTLELGDSALYLCASSYGGGGSSYEQYFGPGTRLTVT.

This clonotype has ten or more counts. The CDR3 DNA sequence: TGCAGTGCTAGAGAATCTAGCGGGGGAGCCTACGAGCAGTACTTC. It encodes CSARESSGGAYEQYF. The gene calls are TRBV20-1 and TRBJ2-7; 10 bases agree with TRBD2. Germline CDR1 reads DFQATT; CDR2 reads SNEGSKA (reference sequence). This CDR3 comprises 15 residues. Trimming took 0 bases from V and 2 from J; bases not matched to a gene: 4.

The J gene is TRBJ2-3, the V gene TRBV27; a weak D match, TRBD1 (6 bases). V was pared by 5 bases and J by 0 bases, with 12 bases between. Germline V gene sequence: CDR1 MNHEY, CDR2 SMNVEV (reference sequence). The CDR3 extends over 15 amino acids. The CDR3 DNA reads TGTGCCAGCAGTAAATGGACAGTTAGCACAGATACGCAGTATTTT. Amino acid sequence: CASSKWTVSTDTQYF.

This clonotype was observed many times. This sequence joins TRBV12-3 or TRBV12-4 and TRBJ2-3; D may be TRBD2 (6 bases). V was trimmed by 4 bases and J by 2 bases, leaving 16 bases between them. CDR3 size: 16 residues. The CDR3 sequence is CASSSQLRRVTDTQYF. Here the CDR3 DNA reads TGTGCCAGCAGTTCCCAACTCCGGAGGGTCACAGATACGCAGTATTTT.